Presented here are 23 T cell receptor beta chains from one specimen sequenced in a study of early T cells in non-severe SARS-CoV-2 infection. One entry per CDR3 protein, called by TCRdb with MiXCR from the 5' RACE reads. Of fewer than 35,000 distinct CDR3 sequences listed, 9% to 9.5% were seen once; the top ten hold roughly an eighth. Material for sequencing was whole blood. The receptor set was obtained from an adult who was a healthcare worker with PCR-confirmed SARS-CoV-2 infection or an uninfected control (not recorded which).

On this clonotype itself: A clone one base away is much larger, so this may be a read error. The CDR3 spells CASSYPTGELFF. The CDR3 DNA reads TGTGCCAGCAGTTACCCCACCGGGGAGCTGTTTTTT. The chain recombines TRBV28 with TRBJ2-2; D gene unclear. This CDR3 contains 12 residues. Germline V gives CDR1 MDHEN, CDR2 SYDVKM. V was pared by 4 bases and J by 4 bases, with 4 bases between. The whole variable domain, filled in from reference TRBV28 and TRBJ2-2, reads DVKVTQSSRYLVKRTGEKVFLECVQDMDHENMFWYRQDPGLGLRLIYFSYDVKMKEKGDIPEGYSVSREKKERFSLILESASTNQTSMYLCASSYPTGELFFGEGSRLTVL.

The chain joins TRBV7-3 to TRBJ2-1; D gene ambiguous. This CDR3 comprises 15 residues. The V end was cut by 1 base, the J end by 7 bases, with 14 bases between. Germline CDR1 and CDR2: SGHTA and FQGTGA. The CDR3 loop reads CASSLSIGPGNEQFF. The CDR3 coding sequence is TGTGCCAGCAGCTTAAGTATAGGGCCCGGGAATGAGCAGTTCTTC.

This clonotype was found a few times. In DNA form, the CDR3 reads TGTGCCACCAGTCTCACAGGGGGCGATGAGCAGTTCTTC. Translated: CATSLTGGDEQFF. The chain joins TRBV24-1 to TRBJ2-1, with 9 bases that match TRBD1. Germline-derived CDR1 and CDR2 are KGHDR and SFDVKD. The length of the CDR3 is 13 residues. Trimming took 6 bases from V and 8 from J; bases not matched to a gene: 4.

V gene TRBV20-1 combines with J gene TRBJ2-1; D unclear. The CDR3 has 16 amino acids. Germline CDR1 reads DFQATT; CDR2 reads SNEGSKA (reference sequence). V was trimmed by 0 bases and J by 8 bases, leaving 20 bases between them. CDR3 loop: CSARDTYRLLNDEQFF. CDR3 nucleotides: TGCAGTGCTAGAGATACCTACCGATTGCTTAATGATGAGCAGTTCTTC.

This clonotype was recorded many times. The chain recombines TRBV19 with TRBJ2-1, with 12 positions matching TRBD2. The J segment lost 8 bases and the V segment lost 8 bases, leaving 10 bases of the junction unmatched. The CDR3 runs to 15 residues. Germline-derived CDR1 and CDR2 are LNHDA and SQIVND (reference sequence). CDR3 residues: CASSAPGLAGDEQFF. The CDR3 nucleotides read TGTGCCAGTTCGGCCCCGGGACTAGCGGGCGATGAGCAGTTCTTC. Combining the CDR3 with reference TRBV19 and TRBJ2-1 gives the whole variable domain DGGITQSPKYLFRKEGQNVTLSCEQNLNHDAMYWYRQDPGQGLRLIYYSQIVNDFQKGDIAEGYSVSREKKESFPLTVTSAQKNPTAFYLCASSAPGLAGDEQFFGPGTRLTVL.

This chain joins TRBV6-1 and TRBJ1-1, with 7 nucleotides matching TRBD1. V dropped 6 bases and J dropped 7; count of bases not matched to a gene: 11. The CDR3 loop spans 14 amino acids. Germline values: CDR1 MNHNS, CDR2 SASEGT. CDR3 DNA: TGTGCCAGCAGACTCGGACAGGTCACGTATGAAGCTTTCTTT. Translated: CASRLGQVTYEAFF.

The table lists this clonotype with a few counts. The chain has TRBV3-1 and TRBJ2-1, with a weak D call TRBD2 (5 bases). This CDR3 region has 18 residues. Trimming shortened V by 3 bases and J by 2 bases, and 20 bases separated the two germline ends. CDR1 is LGHDT and CDR2 is YNNKEL in the germline V gene (reference sequence). The CDR3 here is CASSHEPERVSTYNEQFF. The CDR3 DNA reads as TGTGCCAGCAGCCACGAACCAGAGAGGGTATCCACCTACAATGAGCAGTTCTTC.

This clonotype was detected ten times or more. The genes are TRBV19 and TRBJ1-5; D ambiguous. V lost 7 bases, J lost 5 bases, and 15 bases lay in between. From germline, CDR1 is LNHDA and CDR2 SQIVND (reference sequence). The length of the CDR3 is 14 residues. For the CDR3, the DNA is TGTGCCAGTACTCCCGACGGCCCTCATCAGCCCCAGCATTTT. It encodes CASTPDGPHQPQHF.

In its sample, this clonotype was seen many times. The chain is built from TRBV10-3 and TRBJ1-2; 8 bases are a match to TRBD1. V was pared by 6 bases and J by 6 bases, with 12 bases of the junction left unmatched. This CDR3 contains 15 residues. Per the germline V gene, CDR1 is ENHRY and CDR2 is SYGVKD. For the CDR3, the DNA is TGTGCCATCAGCGAAAAAGACAGGGGCTTAGATGGCTACACCTTC. Encoded protein: CAISEKDRGLDGYTF.

This clonotype was detected ten times or more. J is TRBJ1-5 and V is TRBV5-1; 7 bases line up with TRBD1. This CDR3 has 15 amino acids. The trim removed 4 bases at V and 2 bases at J, leaving 6 bases unmatched. Germline-derived CDR1 and CDR2 are SGHRS and YFSETQ. This CDR3 is CASSVGTVGNQPQHF. CDR3 nucleotide sequence: TGCGCCAGCAGCGTCGGGACAGTTGGCAATCAGCCCCAGCATTTT. The entire variable domain, with the rest obtained from reference TRBV5-1 and TRBJ1-5, is as follows: KAGVTQTPRYLIKTRGQQVTLSCSPISGHRSVSWYQQTPGQGLQFLFEYFSETQRNKGNFPGRFSGRQFSNSRSEMNVSTLELGDSALYLCASSVGTVGNQPQHFGDGTRLSIL.

This clonotype occurred many times. The chain joins TRBV9 to TRBJ2-1; 14 bases are a match to TRBD2. Germline lookup yields CDR1 SGDLS and CDR2 YYNGEE. Trimming removed 3 bases from V and 10 bases from J; junction bases left unmatched: 6. The CDR3 extends over 15 amino acids. The CDR3 DNA follows: TGTGCCAGCAGCGCCCCAGGGACTAGCGGGGGAGAGCAGTTCTTC. It translates to CASSAPGTSGGEQFF.

At least ten counts were recorded for this clonotype. The CDR3 region is CAWSSSPNQPQHF. CDR3 coding DNA: TGTGCCTGGAGTAGCAGCCCAAATCAGCCCCAGCATTTT. The genes are TRBV30 and TRBJ1-5; D not certain. Germline lookup yields CDR1 GTSNPN and CDR2 SVGIG (reference sequence). The CDR3 is made up of 13 amino acids. Trimming took off 2 bases at V and 4 bases at J, with 9 bases between the two ends.

This clonotype was counted at least ten times. CDR3 residues: CASSFRGETYEQYF. Here the CDR3 DNA reads TGTGCCAGCAGCTTTAGGGGGGAAACCTACGAGCAGTACTTC. This chain links TRBV7-9 with TRBJ2-7; D may be TRBD1 or TRBD2 (6 bases each). This CDR3 is built from 14 residues. Germline V gene data show CDR1 as SEHNR and CDR2 as FQNEAQ (reference sequence). V was trimmed by 3 bases and J by 2 bases, leaving 11 bases between them. Complete variable domain (other parts from reference TRBV7-9 and TRBJ2-7): DTGVSQNPRHKITKRGQNVTFRCDPISEHNRLYWYRQTLGQGPEFLTYFQNEAQLEKSRLLSDRFSAERPKGSFSTLEIQRTEQGDSAMYLCASSFRGETYEQYFGPGTRLTVT.

This clonotype has a count of ten or more. The rearrangement joins TRBV5-1 to TRBJ2-7; D gene uncertain. CDR1 and CDR2 (germline): SGHRS, YFSETQ. The CDR3 length is 14 residues. Trimming left V 0 bases short and J 1 base short, with 8 bases between. Written as DNA, the CDR3 is TGCGCCAGCAGCTTGGGAATGGGGTCCTACGAGCAGTACTTC. Protein product: CASSLGMGSYEQYF.

This clonotype was found many times. V and J are TRBV24-1 and TRBJ2-7; D is unresolved. The V gene's germline CDR1 is KGHDR and CDR2 SFDVKD. The ends were cut back, 2 bases at V and 10 bases at J, with 8 bases in the middle. The CDR3 is made up of 11 amino acids. CDR3 protein: CATSDSWGQYF. Here the CDR3 DNA reads TGTGCCACCAGTGATTCCTGGGGACAGTACTTC.

This clonotype was recorded many times. The rearrangement uses TRBV12-3 or TRBV12-4 and TRBJ2-7; 10 positions agree with TRBD1. The CDR3 extends over 15 amino acids. J lost 0 bases, V lost 7 bases, and 6 bases had no gene match. The CDR3 DNA follows: TGTGCCAGCAACCCGGGACAGGGGCTCTCCTACGAGCAGTACTTC. Protein product: CASNPGQGLSYEQYF.

At least ten counts were recorded for this clonotype. The V call is TRBV6-2 or TRBV6-3, the J call TRBJ1-1, with a weak D call TRBD1 (5 bases). The CDR3 loop spans 11 amino acids. Germline lookup yields CDR1 MNHEY and CDR2 SVGEGT. Trimming took off 10 bases at V and 3 bases at J, with 9 bases between the two ends. The CDR3 loop is CATEGYTEAFF. The CDR3 coding sequence is TGTGCCACCGAGGGGTACACTGAAGCTTTCTTT.

In regard to this clonotype: One base away lies a much larger clone, so this may be a sequencing read error. The V and J genes are TRBV6-5 and TRBJ1-1; D is unresolved. Germline values: CDR1 MNHEY, CDR2 SVGAGI. This CDR3 comprises 14 residues. The CDR3 here is CVSSYSITRQKAFF. The CDR3 DNA reads TGTGTCAGCAGTTACTCGATTACGAGACAAAAAGCTTTCTTT.

This clonotype appeared many times. This rearrangement joins TRBV29-1 to TRBJ2-2; D unresolved. V was clipped by 3 bases and J by 5 bases, with 10 bases between them. The CDR3 loop spans 13 amino acids. Germline V lookup: CDR1 SQVTM, CDR2 ANQGSEA. CDR3 nucleotide sequence: TGCAGCGTTGATAGTTTGGGGACCGGGGAGCTGTTTTTT. This codes for CSVDSLGTGELFF.

V is TRBV4-3 and J is TRBJ2-5; D is tentatively TRBD1 or TRBD2 (5 bases each). With 4 bases removed from V and 4 bases from J, the gap between germline ends came to 13 bases. This CDR3 has 14 amino acids. Germline CDR1 is LGHNA and CDR2 is YSLEER. In DNA, the CDR3 is TGCGCCAGCAGCCCGGCGGGCAGGGCAGAGACCCAGTACTTC. As protein: CASSPAGRAETQYF.

This clonotype was counted many times. The chain links TRBV29-1 to TRBJ1-4; D gene ambiguous. From germline, CDR1 is SQVTM and CDR2 ANQGSEA. V gave up 6 bases and J gave up 7 bases, with 21 bases separating them. The length of the CDR3 is 15 residues. In DNA, the CDR3 is TGCAGCGTGCCCAGTGGCCCCCGTCAGGCTGAAAAACTGTTTTTT. Protein sequence: CSVPSGPRQAEKLFF.

This clonotype was picked up many times. The chain has TRBV7-2 and TRBJ2-1, with 8 nucleotides matching TRBD2. J lost 4 bases, V lost 1 base, and 3 bases had no gene match. Germline CDR1 SGHTA, CDR2 FQGNSA. The CDR3 loop spans 15 amino acids. This CDR3 is CASSLGGGSYNEQFF. For the CDR3, the DNA is TGTGCCAGCAGCTTAGGCGGGGGGTCTTACAATGAGCAGTTCTTC.

This clonotype showed up just a few times. The CDR3 nucleotides read TGTGCCAGCAATGCCCCCTCTGAGGGATCGCCTGAAGCTTTCTTT. Its protein is CASNAPSEGSPEAFF. This sequence joins TRBV27 and TRBJ1-1; no reliable D call. Germline V gene sequence: CDR1 MNHEY, CDR2 SMNVEV (reference sequence). The CDR3 is 15 amino acids. V was clipped by 7 bases and J by 6 bases, with 21 bases between them.